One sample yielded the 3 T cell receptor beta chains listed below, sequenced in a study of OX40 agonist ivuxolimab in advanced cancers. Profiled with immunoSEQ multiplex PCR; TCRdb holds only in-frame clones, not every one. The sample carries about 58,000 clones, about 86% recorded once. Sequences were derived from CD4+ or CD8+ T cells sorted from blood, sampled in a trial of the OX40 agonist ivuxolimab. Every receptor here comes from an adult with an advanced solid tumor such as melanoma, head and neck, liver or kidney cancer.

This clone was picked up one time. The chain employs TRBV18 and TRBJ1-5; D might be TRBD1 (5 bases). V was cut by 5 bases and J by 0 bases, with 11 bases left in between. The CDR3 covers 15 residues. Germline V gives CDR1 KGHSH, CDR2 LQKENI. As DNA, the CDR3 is TGTGCCAGCTCAAGCGACAGTCTTAGCAATCAGCCCCAGCATTTT. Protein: CASSSDSLSNQPQHF. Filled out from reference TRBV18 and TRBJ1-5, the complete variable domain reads NAGVMQNPRHLVRRRGQEARLRCSPMKGHSHVYWYRQLPEEGLKFMVYLQKENIIDESGMPKERFSAEFPKEGPSILRIQQVVRGDSAAYFCASSSDSLSNQPQHFGDGTRLSIL.

The CDR3 sequence is CASSPNGSGYGYTF. CDR3 in DNA: TGTGCCAGCTCACCAAACGGGAGTGGCTATGGCTACACCTTC. The rearrangement uses TRBV18 and TRBJ1-2; D gene unclear. The V gene lost 2 bases and the J gene lost 4 bases, with 11 bases spanning the gap. The CDR3 spans 14 residues. Germline CDR1 and CDR2: KGHSH and LQKENI.

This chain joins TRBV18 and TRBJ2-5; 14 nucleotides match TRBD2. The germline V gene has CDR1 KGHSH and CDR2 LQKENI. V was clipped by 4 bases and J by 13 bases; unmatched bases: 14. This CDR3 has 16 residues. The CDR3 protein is CASSLSAGLAGGRPYF. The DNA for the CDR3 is TGTGCCAGCTCACTTTCAGCCGGACTAGCGGGGGGTAGACCGTACTTC.